The sequence of this T cell receptor (beta chain) was determined in a study of blood T cell repertoires in COVID-19. Study summary: COVID-19 samples, acute and convalescent, were from the United States, Italy and Spain. The cDNA or gDNA used as material had been derived from T cells, B-cell-depleted T cells, or PBMCs.

As handled by the study authors: Amplified reference gene primers provided the basis for estimating nucleated cell counts. The data were produced by immunoSEQ multiplex PCR, yet TCRdb's version contains in-frame clones alone and is incomplete. V and J calls and clone size are given by that table; D and trimming were obtained from the DNA. The table lists 250,000 to 400,000 clones, roughly 90% of them singletons. The Seattle site enrolled patients during active infection and followed them longitudinally. CDR1 is MGHDK, CDR2 SYGVNS, per germline. With 4 bases clipped from V and 3 bases from J, the junction kept 5 bases outside the gene matches. CDR3 length equals 15 residues.

Sequences were obtained from peripheral blood. The chain combines TRBV25-1 with TRBJ1-2; 10 bases are a match to TRBD1. The receptor was derived from a woman in her twenties or thirties with COVID-19, enrolled during active disease. The CDR3 here is CASSAPGTGDYGYTF. CDR3 bases: TGTGCCAGCAGTGCCCCCGGGACAGGGGACTATGGCTACACCTTC.